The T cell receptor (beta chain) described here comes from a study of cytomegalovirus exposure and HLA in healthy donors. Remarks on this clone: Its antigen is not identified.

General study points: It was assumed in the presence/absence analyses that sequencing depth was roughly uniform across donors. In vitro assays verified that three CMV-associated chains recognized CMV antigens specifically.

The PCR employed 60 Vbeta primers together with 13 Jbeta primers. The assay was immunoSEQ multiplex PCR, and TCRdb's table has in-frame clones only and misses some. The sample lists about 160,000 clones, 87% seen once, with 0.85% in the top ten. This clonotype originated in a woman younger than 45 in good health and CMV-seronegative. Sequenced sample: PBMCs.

In DNA, the CDR3 is TGCAGCGTTGAAGTGGGGGCCCCCAAAAACATTCAGTACTTC. It encodes CSVEVGAPKNIQYF. The J gene is TRBJ2-4, the V gene TRBV29-1, with D possibly being TRBD1 (6 bases). Trimming removed 1 base at V and 2 bases at J, with 9 bases between. The CDR3 is 14 amino acids. Germline CDR1 SQVTM, CDR2 ANQGSEA.